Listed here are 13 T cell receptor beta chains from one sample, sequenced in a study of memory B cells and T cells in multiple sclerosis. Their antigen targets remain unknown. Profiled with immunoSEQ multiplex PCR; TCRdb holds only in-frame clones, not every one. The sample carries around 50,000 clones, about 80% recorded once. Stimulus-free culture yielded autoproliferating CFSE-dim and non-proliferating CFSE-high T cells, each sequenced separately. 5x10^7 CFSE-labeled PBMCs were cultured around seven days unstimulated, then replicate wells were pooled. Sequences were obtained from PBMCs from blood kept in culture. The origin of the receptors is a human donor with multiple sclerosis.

This CDR3 is CASTTIGVGYTF. The CDR3 DNA reads TGTGCCAGCACTACTATTGGGGTTGGCTACACCTTC. The rearrangement uses TRBV6-6 and TRBJ1-2, with no clear D. The CDR3 loop spans 12 amino acids. V lost 7 bases and J 7 bases, leaving 13 bases between the germline ends. Looked up from germline, CDR1 is MNHNY and CDR2 is SVGAGI (reference sequence).

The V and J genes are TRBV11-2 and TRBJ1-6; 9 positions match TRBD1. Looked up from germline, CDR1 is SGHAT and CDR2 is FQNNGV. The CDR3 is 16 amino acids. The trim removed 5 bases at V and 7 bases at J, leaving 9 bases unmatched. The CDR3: CASSLNPGQGNSPLHF. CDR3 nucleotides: TGTGCCAGCAGCCTAAACCCGGGACAGGGAAATTCACCCCTCCACTTT.

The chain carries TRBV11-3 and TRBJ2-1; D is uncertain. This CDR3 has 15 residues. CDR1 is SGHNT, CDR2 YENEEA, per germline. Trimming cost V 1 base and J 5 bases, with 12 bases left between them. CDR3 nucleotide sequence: TGTGCCAGCAGCTTAGGATGGGAAGGGCACAATGAGCAGTTCTTC. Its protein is CASSLGWEGHNEQFF.

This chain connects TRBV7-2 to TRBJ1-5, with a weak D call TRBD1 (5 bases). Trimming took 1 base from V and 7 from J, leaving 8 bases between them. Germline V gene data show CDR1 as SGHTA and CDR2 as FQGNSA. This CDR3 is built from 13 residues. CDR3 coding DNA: TGTGCCAGCAGCTTAGAACGGGGCCAGCCCCAGCATTTT. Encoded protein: CASSLERGQPQHF.

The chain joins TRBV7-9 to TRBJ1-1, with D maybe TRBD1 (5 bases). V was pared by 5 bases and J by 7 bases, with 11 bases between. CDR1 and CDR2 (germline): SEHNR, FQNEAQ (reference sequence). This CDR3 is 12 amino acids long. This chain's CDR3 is CASSPSGREAFF. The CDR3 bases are TGTGCCAGCAGCCCTTCGGGACGTGAAGCTTTCTTT. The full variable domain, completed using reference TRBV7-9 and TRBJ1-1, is DTGVSQNPRHKITKRGQNVTFRCDPISEHNRLYWYRQTLGQGPEFLTYFQNEAQLEKSRLLSDRFSAERPKGSFSTLEIQRTEQGDSAMYLCASSPSGREAFFGQGTRLTVV.

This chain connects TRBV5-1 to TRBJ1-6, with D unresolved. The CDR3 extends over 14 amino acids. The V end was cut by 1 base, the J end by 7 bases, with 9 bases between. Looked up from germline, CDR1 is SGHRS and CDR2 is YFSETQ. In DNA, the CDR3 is TGCGCCAGCAGCTTGTTACAGCAAAATTCACCCCTCCACTTT. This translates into CASSLLQQNSPLHF.

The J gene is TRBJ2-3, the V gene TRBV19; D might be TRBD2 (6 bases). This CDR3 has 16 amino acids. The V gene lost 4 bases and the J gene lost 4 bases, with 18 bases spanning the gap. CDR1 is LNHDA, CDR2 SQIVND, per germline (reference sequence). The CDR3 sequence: CASSTRGGAPPDTQYF. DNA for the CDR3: TGTGCCAGTAGTACCCGAGGCGGGGCCCCACCAGATACGCAGTATTTT.

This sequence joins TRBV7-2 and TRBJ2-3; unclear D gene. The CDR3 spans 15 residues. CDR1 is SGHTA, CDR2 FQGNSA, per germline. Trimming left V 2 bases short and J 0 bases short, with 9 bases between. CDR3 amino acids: CASSLRPDSTDTQYF. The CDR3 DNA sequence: TGTGCCAGCAGCTTACGACCCGACAGCACAGATACGCAGTATTTT. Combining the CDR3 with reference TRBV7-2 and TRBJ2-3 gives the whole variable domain GAGVSQSPSNKVTEKGKDVELRCDPISGHTALYWYRQSLGQGLEFLIYFQGNSAPDKSGLPSDRFSAERTGGSVSTLTIQRTQQEDSAVYLCASSLRPDSTDTQYFGPGTRLTVL.

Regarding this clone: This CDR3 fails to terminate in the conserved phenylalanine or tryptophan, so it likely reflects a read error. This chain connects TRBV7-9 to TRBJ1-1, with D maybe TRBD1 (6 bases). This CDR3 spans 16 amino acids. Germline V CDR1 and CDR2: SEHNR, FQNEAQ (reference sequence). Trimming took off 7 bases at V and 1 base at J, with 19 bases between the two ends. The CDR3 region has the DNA TGTGCCAGCACCACCGCACCGGGACATGAGAACACTGAAGCTTTCTCT. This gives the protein CASTTAPGHENTEAFS.

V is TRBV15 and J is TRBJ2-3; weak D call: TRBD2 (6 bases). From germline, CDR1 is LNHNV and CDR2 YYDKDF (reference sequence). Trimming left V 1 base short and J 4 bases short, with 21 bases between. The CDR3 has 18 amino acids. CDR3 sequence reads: CATSRGRLTGGPADTQYF. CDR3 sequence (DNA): TGTGCCACCAGCAGAGGCCGATTAACCGGGGGACCGGCAGATACGCAGTATTTT.

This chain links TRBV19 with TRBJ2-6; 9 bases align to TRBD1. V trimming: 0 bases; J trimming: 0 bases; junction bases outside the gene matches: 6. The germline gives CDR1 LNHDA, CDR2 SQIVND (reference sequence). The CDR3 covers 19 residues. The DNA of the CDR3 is TGTGCCAGTAGTATAGATGGGACAGGGAGAAACTCTGGGGCCAACGTCCTGACTTTC. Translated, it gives CASSIDGTGRNSGANVLTF.

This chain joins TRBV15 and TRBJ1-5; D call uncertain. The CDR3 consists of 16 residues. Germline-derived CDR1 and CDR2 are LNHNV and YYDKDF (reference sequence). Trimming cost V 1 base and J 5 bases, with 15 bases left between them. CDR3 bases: TGTGCCACCAGCAGAGGACCTCCTCTAGCCCATCAGCCCCAGCATTTT. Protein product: CATSRGPPLAHQPQHF.

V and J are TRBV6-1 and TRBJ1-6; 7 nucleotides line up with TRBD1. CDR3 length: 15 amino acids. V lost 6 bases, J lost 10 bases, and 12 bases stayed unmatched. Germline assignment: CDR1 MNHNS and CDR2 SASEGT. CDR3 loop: CASSVEGAHRSPLHF. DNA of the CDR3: TGTGCCAGCAGCGTTGAGGGGGCGCATAGGTCACCCCTCCACTTT.